The 15 T cell receptor beta chains in this list originate from one sample, sequenced in a study of T cell clonality in common variable immunodeficiency. The method was immunoSEQ multiplex PCR; TCRdb's version includes in-frame clones alone and lacks a portion of them. The sample was found to contain around 52,000 clones, and every one recurs. The sequenced sample was peripheral blood mononuclear cells. These receptors were taken from a person aged 18-70 years in good health.

This clone was observed many times. The read halts 3 residues ahead of the CDR3 end, with the missing end drawn from the germline J gene. The V call is TRBV27, the J call TRBJ2-1; D might be TRBD2 (6 bases). Trimming took off 6 bases at V and 3 bases at J, with 12 bases between the two ends. In germline, CDR1 is MNHEY, CDR2 SMNVEV (reference sequence). This CDR3 spans 14 amino acids. CDR3 bases read: TGTGCCAGCAGCCGCGTGACTAGCTACAATGAG. This translates into CASSRVTSYNE. The full CDR3 sequence reads CASSRVTSYNEQFF.

A note on this clone: Read data end 3 residues before the CDR3 end; the end is taken from the germline J gene. This chain joins TRBV11-1 and TRBJ1-2, with TRBD1 identical over 9 bases. This CDR3 spans 13 amino acids. The junction had 8 bases not matched to a gene; V was cut back by 8 bases and J by 7 bases. In germline, CDR1 is SGHAT, CDR2 FQDESV (reference sequence). The sequenced part of the CDR3 DNA is TGTGCCAGCCGAGACTACAGGGGGCTTGGC. Translating gives CASRDYRGLG. From start to end, the CDR3 is CASRDYRGLGYTF.

This clone was seen ten or more times. The read is 3 residues too short to cover the CDR3 end, so that end is filled in from the germline J gene. The V gene is TRBV19, the J gene TRBJ2-6; D unclear. The germline V and J ends were trimmed by 2 bases and 4 bases, with 9 bases remaining between them. The CDR3 extends over 15 amino acids. The germline V gene encodes CDR1 LNHDA and CDR2 SQIVND (reference sequence). The sequenced CDR3 bases are TGTGCCAGTAGTATATACGGGTTAGGGGCCAACGTC. It translates to CASSIYGLGANV. The full CDR3 sequence reads CASSIYGLGANVLTF.

This clone was seen at least ten times. The observed sequence ends 3 residues before the CDR3 terminus, with the missing tail filled in from the germline J gene. The chain links TRBV6-2 or TRBV6-3 to TRBJ2-2; the D is unclear. Trimming shortened V by 8 bases and J by 1 base, and 11 bases separated the two germline ends. The germline gives CDR1 MNHEY, CDR2 SVGEGT. This CDR3 contains 14 residues. The sequenced CDR3 bases are TGTGCCAGCCGAAGGCAGAAGAACACCGGGGAG. It yields the protein CASRRQKNTGE. In full, the CDR3 reads CASRRQKNTGELFF.

This clone appeared a few times. The read ends 3 residues shy of where the CDR3 ends; the end is completed using the germline J gene. J is TRBJ1-1 and V is TRBV7-9; the match to TRBD1 covers 10 bases. With 5 bases clipped from V and 5 bases from J, the junction kept 8 bases outside the gene matches. The CDR3 loop spans 15 amino acids. CDR1 SEHNR and CDR2 FQNEAQ come from the germline V gene (reference sequence). The CDR3 sequence: CASSNLGQGNTEAFF. CDR3 DNA (partial): TGTGCCAGCAGCAATTTGGGACAGGGGAATACTGAA.

This clone came up many times. The read ends 3 residues before the CDR3 terminus; that terminus is restored from the germline J gene. This rearrangement joins TRBV10-3 to TRBJ2-1; no clear D. V lost 3 bases, J lost 5 bases, and 8 bases lay in between. The CDR3 is 13 amino acids. Germline V gene lookup returns CDR1 ENHRY and CDR2 SYGVKD. The CDR3 loop is CAISEGSNNEQFF. Incomplete CDR3 DNA: TGTGCCATCAGTGAAGGGTCAAACAATGAG.

This clone is medium-sized in the sample. The read terminates 3 residues before the CDR3 end, so the remaining end is supplied by the germline J gene. V and J are TRBV5-1 and TRBJ1-2; TRBD1 is a possible D gene (5 bases). CDR1 and CDR2 from the germline V gene are SGHRS and YFSETQ. Trimming shortened V by 1 base and J by 1 base, and 8 bases separated the two germline ends. The length of the CDR3 is 14 residues. The sequenced CDR3 bases are TGCGCCAGCAGCTTGAACGGGGGTAACTATGGC. Its protein product is CASSLNGGNYG. The entire CDR3 sequence reads CASSLNGGNYGYTF.

This clone was seen many times. The DNA read from the CDR3 is TGTGCCAGCAGCTTGACAGGGAAAGAGACC. Its translation: CASSLTGKET. The CDR3 reads in full as CASSLTGKETQYF. The chain recombines TRBV5-8 with TRBJ2-5; D possibly corresponds to TRBD1 (6 bases). Coverage ceases 3 residues before the CDR3 finishes, and the germline J gene fills in the end. CDR1 and CDR2 (germline): SGHTS, YDEGEE. The CDR3 extends over 13 amino acids. Trimming stripped 1 base from V and 3 bases from J, with 7 bases between.

This clone has ten or more counts. The read gets to within 3 residues of the CDR3 end, and the germline J gene fills in the rest. The V and J genes are TRBV2 and TRBJ1-1, with D uncertain. V lost 2 bases, J lost 7 bases, and 5 bases lay in between. CDR3 length: 11 residues. The germline V gene has CDR1 SNHLY and CDR2 FYNNEI. The CDR3 reads CASSEYSEAFF. The sequenced part of the CDR3 DNA is TGTGCCAGCAGTGAATATAGTGAA.

Concerning this clone itself: The read terminates 3 residues before the CDR3 end, so the remaining end is supplied by the germline J gene. The chain uses TRBV5-8 and TRBJ2-1, with D tentatively TRBD2 (6 bases). CDR3 length: 14 residues. Germline CDR1 and CDR2: SGHTS and YDEGEE. The V end lost 3 bases, the J end lost 4 bases, and 11 bases lay between the germline ends. The CDR3 DNA, read in part, is TGTGCCAGCAGCTCGGGACTGGTGTACAATGAG. Its protein product is CASSSGLVYNE. The full CDR3 is CASSSGLVYNEQFF.

In this sample, this clone turned up many times. Sequencing ends 3 residues short of the CDR3 end; the germline J gene provides the rest. The chain is built from TRBV20-1 and TRBJ2-3; maybe TRBD1 (5 bases). This CDR3 spans 12 amino acids. Germline V gene sequence: CDR1 DFQATT, CDR2 SNEGSKA (reference sequence). V shed 6 bases and J shed 5 bases, with 12 bases lying between them. The covered CDR3 bases are TGCAGTGCCCATGCTCAGGGAGATACG. This translates into CSAHAQGDT. The entire CDR3 is CSAHAQGDTQYF.

In its sample, this clone was seen many times. From the germline J gene comes the end of the CDR3, since the read stops 3 residues before it. The V gene is TRBV28, the J gene TRBJ1-1, with a weak D call TRBD1 (5 bases). Trimming cost V 8 bases and J 1 base, with 20 bases left between them. The CDR3 runs to 16 residues. Germline assignment: CDR1 MDHEN and CDR2 SYDVKM. CDR3 DNA, as far as it was read: TGTGCCAGCGGCCCGGGGGGGATCAGAGGGAACACTGAA. Its translation is CASGPGGIRGNTE. The entire CDR3 is CASGPGGIRGNTEAFF.

At least ten counts were recorded for this clone. The missing CDR3 end, 3 residues past where the read stops, is filled in from the germline J gene. The chain joins TRBV28 to TRBJ2-7; 7 bases align to TRBD1. Germline V gene data show CDR1 as MDHEN and CDR2 as SYDVKM. Trimming at V came to 5 bases and at J to 2 bases, leaving 6 bases not matched to a gene. There are 14 residues in the CDR3. The sequenced CDR3 bases are TGTGCCAGCAGTACCGGGACAGTTACCTACGAG. Translation: CASSTGTVTYE. The whole CDR3 sequence reads CASSTGTVTYEQYF.

This clone was observed many times. Sequencing ends 3 residues short of the CDR3 end; the germline J gene provides the rest. The V and J genes are TRBV4-1 and TRBJ2-7; no reliable D call. The V end lost 4 bases, the J end lost 5 bases, and 18 bases lay between the germline ends. The germline gives CDR1 MGHRA, CDR2 YSYEKL. CDR3 size: 15 residues. The CDR3 reads CASSLSGAQPHEQYF. The CDR3 DNA, read in part, is TGCGCCAGCAGCCTATCAGGAGCCCAACCCCACGAG.

This clone was picked up many times. The read terminates 3 residues before the CDR3 end, so the remaining end is supplied by the germline J gene. This chain connects TRBV6-2 or TRBV6-3 to TRBJ1-5; 7 bases line up with TRBD1. CDR3 length equals 14 residues. The V and J ends lost 7 bases and 1 base, in that order; junction bases with no gene match: 4. CDR1 and CDR2 from the germline V gene are MNHEY and SVGEGT. The CDR3 bases that were read are TGTGCCAGCAACGGACAGGTCAGCAATCAGCCC. Its protein product is CASNGQVSNQP. The full CDR3 reads CASNGQVSNQPQHF.